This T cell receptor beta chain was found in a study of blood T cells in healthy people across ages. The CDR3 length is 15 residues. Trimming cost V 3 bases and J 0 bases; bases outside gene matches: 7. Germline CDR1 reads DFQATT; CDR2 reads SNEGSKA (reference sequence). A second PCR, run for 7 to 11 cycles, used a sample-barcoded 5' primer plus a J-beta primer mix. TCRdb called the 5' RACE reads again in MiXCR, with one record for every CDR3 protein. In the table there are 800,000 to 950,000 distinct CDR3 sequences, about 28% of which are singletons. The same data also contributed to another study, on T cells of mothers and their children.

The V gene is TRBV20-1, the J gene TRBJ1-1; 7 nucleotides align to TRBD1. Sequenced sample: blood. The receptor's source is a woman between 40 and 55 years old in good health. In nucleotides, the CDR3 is TGCAGTGCTAGCTCCGGGACAGACATGAACACTGAAGCTTTCTTT. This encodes CSASSGTDMNTEAFF.